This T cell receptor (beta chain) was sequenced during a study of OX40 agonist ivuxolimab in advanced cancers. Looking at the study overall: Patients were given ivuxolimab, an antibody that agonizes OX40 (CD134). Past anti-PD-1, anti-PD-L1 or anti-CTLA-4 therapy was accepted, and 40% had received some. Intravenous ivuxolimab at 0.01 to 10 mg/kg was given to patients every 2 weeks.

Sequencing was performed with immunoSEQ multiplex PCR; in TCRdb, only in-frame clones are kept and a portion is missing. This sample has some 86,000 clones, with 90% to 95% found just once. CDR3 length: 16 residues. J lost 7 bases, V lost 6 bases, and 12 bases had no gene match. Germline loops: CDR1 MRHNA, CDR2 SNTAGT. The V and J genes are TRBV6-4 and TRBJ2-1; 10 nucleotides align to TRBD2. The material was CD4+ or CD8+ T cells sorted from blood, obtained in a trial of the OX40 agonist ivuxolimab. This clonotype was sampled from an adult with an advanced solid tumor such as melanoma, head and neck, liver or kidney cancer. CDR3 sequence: CASSDTLAGSRNEQFF. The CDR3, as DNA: TGTGCCAGCAGCGACACACTAGCGGGAAGTAGGAATGAGCAGTTCTTC.